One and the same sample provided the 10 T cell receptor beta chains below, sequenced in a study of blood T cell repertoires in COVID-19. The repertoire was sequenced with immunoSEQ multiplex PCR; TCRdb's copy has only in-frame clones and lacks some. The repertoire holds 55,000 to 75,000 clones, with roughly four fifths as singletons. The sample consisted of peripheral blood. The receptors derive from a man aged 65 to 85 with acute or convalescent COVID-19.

CDR3 protein: CASSPRLAGAYNEQFF. CDR3 DNA: TGTGCCAGCTCACCGCGACTAGCGGGAGCCTACAATGAGCAGTTCTTC. The V and J genes are TRBV18 and TRBJ2-1; TRBD2 aligns across 12 bases. The CDR3 is 16 amino acids. CDR1 is KGHSH and CDR2 is LQKENI in the germline V gene. The junction had 2 bases not matched to a gene; V was cut back by 3 bases and J by 2 bases.

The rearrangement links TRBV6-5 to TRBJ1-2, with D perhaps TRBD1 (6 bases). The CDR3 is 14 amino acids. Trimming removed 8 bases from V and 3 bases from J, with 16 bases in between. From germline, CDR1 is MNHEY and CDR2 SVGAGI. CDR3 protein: CASGRARTDYGYTF. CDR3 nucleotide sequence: TGTGCCAGCGGCAGAGCCCGGACAGACTATGGCTACACCTTC.

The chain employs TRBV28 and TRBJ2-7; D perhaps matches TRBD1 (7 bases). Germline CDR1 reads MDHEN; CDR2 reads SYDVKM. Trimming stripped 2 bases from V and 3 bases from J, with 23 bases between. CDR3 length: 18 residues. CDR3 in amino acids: CASSLHLEGAGGNYEQYF. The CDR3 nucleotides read TGTGCCAGCAGTTTACACCTCGAGGGGGCCGGGGGAAACTACGAGCAGTACTTC.

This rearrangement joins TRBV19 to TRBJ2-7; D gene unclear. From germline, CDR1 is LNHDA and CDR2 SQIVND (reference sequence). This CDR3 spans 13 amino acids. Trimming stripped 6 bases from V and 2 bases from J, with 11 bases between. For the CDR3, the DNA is TGTGCCAGTAGGCCTGGCGGTACCTACGAGCAGTACTTC. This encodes CASRPGGTYEQYF.

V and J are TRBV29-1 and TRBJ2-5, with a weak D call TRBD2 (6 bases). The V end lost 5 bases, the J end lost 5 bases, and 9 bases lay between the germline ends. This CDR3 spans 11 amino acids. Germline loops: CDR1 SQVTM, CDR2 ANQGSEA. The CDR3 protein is CSVRAGETQYF. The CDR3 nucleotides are TGCAGCGTTAGGGCGGGGGAGACCCAGTACTTC.

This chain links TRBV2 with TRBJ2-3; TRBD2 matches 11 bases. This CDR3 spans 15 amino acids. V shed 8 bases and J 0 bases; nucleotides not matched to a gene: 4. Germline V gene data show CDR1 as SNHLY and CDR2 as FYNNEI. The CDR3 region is CASRLAGLSTDTQYF. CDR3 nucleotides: TGTGCCAGCCGACTAGCGGGACTAAGCACAGATACGCAGTATTTT. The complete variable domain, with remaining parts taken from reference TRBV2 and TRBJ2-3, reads EPEVTQTPSHQVTQMGQEVILRCVPISNHLYFYWYRQILGQKVEFLVSFYNNEISEKSEIFDDQFSVERPDGSNFTLKIRSTKLEDSAMYFCASRLAGLSTDTQYFGPGTRLTVL.

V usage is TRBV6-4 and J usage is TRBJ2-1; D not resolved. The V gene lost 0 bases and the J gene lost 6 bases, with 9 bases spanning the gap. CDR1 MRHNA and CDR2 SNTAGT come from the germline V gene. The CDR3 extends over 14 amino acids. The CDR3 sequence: CASSDSNSINEQFF. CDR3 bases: TGTGCCAGCAGTGACTCGAACAGCATCAATGAGCAGTTCTTC.

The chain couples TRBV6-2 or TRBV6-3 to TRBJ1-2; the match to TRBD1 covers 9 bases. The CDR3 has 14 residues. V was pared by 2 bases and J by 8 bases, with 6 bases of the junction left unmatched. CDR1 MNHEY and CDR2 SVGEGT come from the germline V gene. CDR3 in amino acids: CASSYTGTGSGYTF. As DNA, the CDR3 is TGTGCCAGCAGTTACACCGGGACAGGGAGCGGCTACACCTTC.

The CDR3 sequence is CASSRGGGVAGELFF. CDR3 sequence (DNA): TGCGCCAGCTCCCGAGGGGGCGGTGTTGCCGGGGAGCTGTTTTTT. The gene calls are TRBV5-1 and TRBJ2-2; TRBD1 agrees at 7 bases. V was clipped by 7 bases and J by 6 bases; unmatched bases: 12. Germline V gene lookup returns CDR1 SGHRS and CDR2 YFSETQ. The CDR3 extends over 15 amino acids.

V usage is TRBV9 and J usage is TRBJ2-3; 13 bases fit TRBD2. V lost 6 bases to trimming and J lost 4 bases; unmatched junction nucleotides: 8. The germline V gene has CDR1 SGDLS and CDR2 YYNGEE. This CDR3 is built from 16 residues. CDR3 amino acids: CASTRTSGSPSDTQYF. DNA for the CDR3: TGTGCCAGCACCAGGACTAGCGGGAGTCCGTCAGATACGCAGTATTTT.